This T cell receptor (beta chain) was identified in a study of response to subunit inactivated influenza vaccine. The CDR3 sequence is 15 residues long. The V end lost 0 bases, the J end lost 3 bases, and 8 bases lay between the germline ends. Germline lookup yields CDR1 ENHRY and CDR2 SYGVKD. TCRdb used MiXCR to reprocess the RT-PCR reads, holding one entry per CDR3 protein. The repertoire includes over 400,000 distinct CDR3 sequences, 10% to 11% of them detected once, and about 12% sits in the top ten. This clonotype was seen at least ten times. Its antigen is not known. Findings and caveats of the study: New T cells are recruited in small numbers by each seasonal influenza vaccination, according to the authors' suggestion.

Material: PBMCs from blood, obtained roughly 48 days after vaccination. V is TRBV10-3 and J is TRBJ1-4; D uncertain. The sequence was collected from a man between 45 and 60 years old who received an inactivated influenza vaccine. CDR3 nucleotides: TGTGCCATCAGTGAGTCCTTGGTTGCTAATGAAAAACTGTTTTTT. This translates into CAISESLVANEKLFF.